This T cell receptor beta chain appears in the sequencing data of a study of T cell responses to AZD1222 COVID-19 vaccine. Looking at the study overall: Second-dose intervals near 4 or 12 weeks were combined.

Study conclusions and caveats: Clonal diversity may have been underestimated in mostly white British donors. Among AZD1222 vaccinees, only five or six were seropositive at baseline. The study reported that nearly half of spike-specific TCRs target unmutated variant regions.

In the case of this clone: Antigen: not known.

The data were produced by immunoSEQ multiplex PCR, yet TCRdb's version contains in-frame clones alone and is incomplete. This table holds 150,000 to 200,000 clones, approximately 86% found once. The material was peripheral blood, obtained on day 0 of AZD1222 vaccination. The clonotype was recovered from an adult in good health.

The CDR3 is CATTTSGCTDTQYF. The DNA of the CDR3 is TGTGCCACCACGACTAGCGGCTGCACAGATACGCAGTATTTT. The V and J genes are TRBV5-3 and TRBJ2-3, with 9 bases matching TRBD2. TRBV5-3 is noted as an ORF with a role that remains uncertain. J lost 1 base, V lost 9 bases, and 6 bases had no gene match. The length of the CDR3 is 14 residues.